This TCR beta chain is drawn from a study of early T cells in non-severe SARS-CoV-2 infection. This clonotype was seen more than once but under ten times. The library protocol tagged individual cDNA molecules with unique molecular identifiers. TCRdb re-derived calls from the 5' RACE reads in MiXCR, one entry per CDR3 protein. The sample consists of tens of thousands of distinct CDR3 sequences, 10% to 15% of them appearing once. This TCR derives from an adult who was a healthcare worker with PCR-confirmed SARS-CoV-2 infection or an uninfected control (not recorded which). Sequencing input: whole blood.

CDR3 protein: CASSPKRGQGQETQYF. The CDR3 coding sequence is TGTGCCAGCAGCCCTAAGAGGGGACAGGGTCAAGAGACCCAGTACTTC. The V and J genes are TRBV7-9 and TRBJ2-5, with TRBD1 identical over 9 bases. V lost 5 bases to trimming and J lost 2 bases; unmatched junction nucleotides: 9. The length of the CDR3 is 16 residues. Looked up from germline, CDR1 is SEHNR and CDR2 is FQNEAQ (reference sequence).